Each of the 10 T cell receptor beta chains below was sequenced from the same sample in a study of shared clonotypes between healthy human individuals. Only in-frame clones appear in the TCRdb table, and some are missing; sequencing was by immunoSEQ multiplex PCR. Among 2 million or so clones listed, roughly 94% were seen once. Material for sequencing was naive CD4+ T cells sorted from blood. Subset here: CD45RA+ positively selected. The receptor source for this set is a man aged 18 to 30 in good health.

The CDR3 is CASSPTGFSNQPQHF. In nucleotides, the CDR3 is TGCGCCAGCAGCCCTACAGGCTTTAGCAATCAGCCCCAGCATTTT. This chain joins TRBV5-1 and TRBJ1-5, with D maybe TRBD1 (5 bases). The germline CDR1 and CDR2 sequences are SGHRS and YFSETQ. V lost 4 bases to trimming and J lost 0 bases, with 11 bases between them. The CDR3 covers 15 residues.

This chain joins TRBV19 and TRBJ2-5, with D perhaps matching TRBD2 (6 bases). V was pared by 5 bases and J by 3 bases, with 16 bases between. Germline V lookup: CDR1 LNHDA, CDR2 SQIVND (reference sequence). This CDR3 contains 15 residues. The CDR3 region has the DNA TGTGCCAGTAGTGTATCCGGGACTGTGAAAGAGACCCAGTACTTC. Its protein is CASSVSGTVKETQYF. Using reference TRBV19 and TRBJ2-5 for the parts outside the CDR3, the full variable domain is DGGITQSPKYLFRKEGQNVTLSCEQNLNHDAMYWYRQDPGQGLRLIYYSQIVNDFQKGDIAEGYSVSREKKESFPLTVTSAQKNPTAFYLCASSVSGTVKETQYFGPGTRLLVL.

The chain links TRBV19 to TRBJ1-5; D not resolved. Trimming shortened V by 5 bases and J by 0 bases, and 11 bases separated the two germline ends. The length of the CDR3 is 15 residues. CDR1 is LNHDA, CDR2 SQIVND, per germline (reference sequence). Here the CDR3 DNA reads TGTGCCAGTAGTTCTAGGTCTTATAGCAATCAGCCCCAGCATTTT. It is translated as CASSSRSYSNQPQHF. Looking up the rest from reference TRBV19 and TRBJ1-5 gives the full variable domain: DGGITQSPKYLFRKEGQNVTLSCEQNLNHDAMYWYRQDPGQGLRLIYYSQIVNDFQKGDIAEGYSVSREKKESFPLTVTSAQKNPTAFYLCASSSRSYSNQPQHFGDGTRLSIL.

The chain links TRBV2 to TRBJ2-7; 10 bases fit TRBD1. Germline CDR1 is SNHLY and CDR2 is FYNNEI. J gave up 5 bases and V 8 bases, and 9 bases lay outside the gene matches. CDR3 length: 14 amino acids. CDR3 residues: CASARDRGLDEQYF. CDR3 nucleotide sequence: TGTGCCAGCGCCCGGGACAGGGGACTCGACGAGCAGTACTTC.

V gene TRBV29-1 combines with J gene TRBJ1-2; a weak D match, TRBD1 (6 bases). V shed 4 bases and J shed 4 bases, with 19 bases lying between them. The CDR3 length is 15 residues. Germline CDR1 and CDR2: SQVTM and ANQGSEA. CDR3 in amino acids: CSVVKGDGYFYGYTF. The CDR3 coding sequence is TGCAGCGTTGTAAAGGGGGACGGATATTTCTATGGCTACACCTTC.

This sequence joins TRBV5-6 and TRBJ1-1; no definite D call. The ends were cut back, 1 base at V and 3 bases at J, with 16 bases in the middle. CDR1 is SGHDT, CDR2 YYEEEE, per germline. The CDR3 contains 16 residues. The CDR3 spells CASSLSWDNMDTEAFF. CDR3 bases: TGTGCCAGCAGCTTGTCCTGGGATAATATGGACACTGAAGCTTTCTTT.

This chain links TRBV5-1 with TRBJ2-3, with TRBD2 matching 13 bases. This CDR3 region has 18 residues. Germline assignment: CDR1 SGHRS and CDR2 YFSETQ. Trimming took 1 base from V and 4 from J; bases not matched to a gene: 9. The CDR3 region has the DNA TGCGCCAGCAGCTTGCGGACTAGCGGGGGAATAGGGGCAGATACGCAGTATTTT. As protein: CASSLRTSGGIGADTQYF.

There are many counts of this clone. The V and J genes are TRBV5-6 and TRBJ2-7, with D tentatively TRBD1 (5 bases). V lost 1 base to trimming and J lost 7 bases, with 12 bases between them. The V gene's germline CDR1 is SGHDT and CDR2 YYEEEE. This CDR3 is 13 amino acids long. This CDR3 is CASSLLSGREQYF. CDR3 sequence (DNA): TGTGCCAGCAGCTTGCTTTCAGGGCGTGAGCAGTACTTC. Filled out from reference TRBV5-6 and TRBJ2-7, the complete variable domain reads DAGVTQSPTHLIKTRGQQVTLRCSPKSGHDTVSWYQQALGQGPQFIFQYYEEEERQRGNFPDRFSGHQFPNYSSELNVNALLLGDSALYLCASSLLSGREQYFGPGTRLTVT.

The genes are TRBV2 and TRBJ2-7; 9 bases map to TRBD1. With 4 bases clipped from V and 7 bases from J, the junction kept 8 bases outside the gene matches. This CDR3 has 14 amino acids. Germline V gene data show CDR1 as SNHLY and CDR2 as FYNNEI. The CDR3 DNA reads TGTGCCAGCAGTGTAACAGGGGGCTCTACGGAGCAGTACTTC. Amino acid sequence: CASSVTGGSTEQYF.

Regarding this clone: The sample carries other DNA sequences with the same CDR3. The rearrangement joins TRBV5-1 to TRBJ2-5; unclear D gene. Deletions cut 1 base from V and 1 base from J, with 8 bases between. CDR3 length: 14 amino acids. Germline CDR1 is SGHRS and CDR2 is YFSETQ. The CDR3: CASSLPGPQETQYF. As DNA, the CDR3 is TGCGCCAGCAGCTTGCCGGGCCCCCAAGAGACCCAGTACTTC.